This TCR beta chain was sequenced in a study of cytomegalovirus exposure and HLA in healthy donors (dated by TCRdb to 2016 to 2017). Concerning the study at large: According to a later analysis, one platform produced both the roughly 120 validation repertoires and the 700 or so repertoires of the first cohort. The study was designed to test whether signatures of past pathogen exposure could be identified by cataloging public T cell receptors. Besides the first cohort of 550 to 750 subjects, a separate validation cohort made up of over 95 different subjects was used. To predict cytomegalovirus infection status, the study combined high-throughput TCR immunosequencing, statistical association of individual TCRs with disease status, and machine learning. Findings and caveats that apply to the study as a whole: The study listed 150 to 200 TCR beta chains as associated with cytomegalovirus. Of the cluster scores, 94% were above 0 in a later analysis, which found that TCRs clustered in the first cohort also tended to co-occur in the 120 or so validation repertoires. The classifier was reported to diagnose cytomegalovirus status with high specificity and sensitivity in both the original and validation cohorts. While some public TCRs were present in many individuals, most TCR sequences turned up only very rarely across donors. It was suggested by the authors that the approach could potentially be generalized to other disease states and immunological phenotypes. A few of the identified cytomegalovirus-associated TCR beta chains were confirmed in vitro to be specific for cytomegalovirus antigens. All 130 or so repertoires were used to score co-occurrence in the validation cohort in a later analysis, because that analysis had no HLA typing for the cohort.

Worth noting for this clone: This receptor's antigen is unknown. No much larger clone exists at a distance of one base, and base qualities are not known.

Library prep was done by the immunoSEQ multiplex PCR assay. The source study handled its data this way. A statistical classification framework was built to diagnose cytomegalovirus status from the catalog of TCR beta chain sequences. TCRdb provides this immuneACCESS table in a form limited to in-frame rearrangements. Some clones are lacking; in checked studies, under half of them reflect an unresolved V gene, and why the rest are absent is not known. V and J calls and clone size are those listed in that table; D and trimming were worked out from the DNA. Recorded for this sample are 60,000 to 75,000 clones; around 93% of them occurred a single time. The ten largest make up around 7% of the sample. V lost 6 bases and J lost 6 bases, and the count of bases not matched to a germline gene is 5. Looking up the germline V gene yields CDR1 MNHNS and CDR2 SASEGT. From its cysteine to its phenylalanine, the CDR3 spans 12 amino acids. The CDR3 DNA has 36 bases and is translated from base 1.

Donors formed part of the validation cohort, which comprised approximately 130 subjects and was distinct from the first cohort of 690 or so subjects. The sequence joins TRBV6-1 to TRBJ2-7, with 7 bases matching TRBD1. The receptor comes from a woman between 18 and 29 years old in good health and CMV-seropositive. Source material: PBMCs. The DNA reads as follows: TGTGCCAGCAGGTACCCAGGGGGCGAGCAGTACTTC. This sequence encodes CASRYPGGEQYF.